Below, one TCR beta chain is given with its context. Its antigen is currently unknown. This specimen belongs to a study of cytomegalovirus exposure and HLA in healthy donors. Study in general: Later analysis reported that the approximately 120 validation repertoires shared the platform of the 650 to 700 first-cohort repertoires.

Data came from immunoSEQ multiplex PCR; TCRdb stores just in-frame clones and leaves some out. The sample contains 150,000 to 200,000 clones, about nine tenths of which appear only once. Overall study results and limits: According to the study, around 160 TCR beta chains were cytomegalovirus-associated.

The source material was PBMCs. This TCR was sampled from a woman under 30 in good health and CMV-seropositive.

The DNA for the CDR3 is TGCGCCAGCAGCAGCAGGGGTCTCTTCGACACTGAAGCTTTCTTT. It yields the protein CASSSRGLFDTEAFF. The V call is TRBV5-1, the J call TRBJ1-1, with TRBD1 as a possible D gene (6 bases). CDR1 and CDR2 (germline): SGHRS, YFSETQ. The CDR3 runs to 15 residues. V dropped 4 bases and J dropped 3 bases, with 16 bases sitting between them.